The clone carrying this T cell receptor beta chain showed up just a few times. Then a second PCR, running about 6 to 11 cycles, was carried out with a sample-barcoded 5' primer and a J-beta primer mix. Using its own MiXCR run on the 5' RACE reads, TCRdb lists one record per CDR3 protein. The sample yields approximately 580,000 distinct CDR3 sequences, around 24% seen once. This entry belongs to a study of blood T cells in healthy people across ages. Total RNA was isolated from each sample in quantities of at least 6 micrograms. This same sample was also part of a study on T cells of mothers and their children.

The receptor comes from a boy under 18 in good health. Specimen: blood.

The CDR3 nucleotides read TGTGCCAGCAGCCGAACAGGGGCCATTCAGTACTTC. Its translation: CASSRTGAIQYF. V and J are TRBV3-1 and TRBJ2-4; 7 bases are shared with TRBD1. This CDR3 is 12 amino acids long. Germline V CDR1 and CDR2: LGHDT, YNNKEL (reference sequence). V lost 4 bases to trimming and J lost 9 bases; unmatched junction nucleotides: 3.